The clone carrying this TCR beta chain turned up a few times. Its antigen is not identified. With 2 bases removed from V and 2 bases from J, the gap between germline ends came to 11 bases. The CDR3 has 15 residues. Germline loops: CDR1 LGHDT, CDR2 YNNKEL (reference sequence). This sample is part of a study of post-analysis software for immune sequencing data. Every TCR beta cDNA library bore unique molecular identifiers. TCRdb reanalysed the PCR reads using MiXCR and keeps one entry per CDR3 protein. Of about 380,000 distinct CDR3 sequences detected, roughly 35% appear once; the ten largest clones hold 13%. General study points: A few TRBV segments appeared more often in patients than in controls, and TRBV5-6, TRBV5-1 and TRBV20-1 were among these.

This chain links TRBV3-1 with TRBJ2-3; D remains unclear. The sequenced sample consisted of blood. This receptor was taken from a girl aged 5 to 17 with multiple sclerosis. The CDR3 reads CASSQYTLSTDTQYF. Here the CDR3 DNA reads TGTGCCAGCAGCCAATACACCCTTTCCACAGATACGCAGTATTTT.